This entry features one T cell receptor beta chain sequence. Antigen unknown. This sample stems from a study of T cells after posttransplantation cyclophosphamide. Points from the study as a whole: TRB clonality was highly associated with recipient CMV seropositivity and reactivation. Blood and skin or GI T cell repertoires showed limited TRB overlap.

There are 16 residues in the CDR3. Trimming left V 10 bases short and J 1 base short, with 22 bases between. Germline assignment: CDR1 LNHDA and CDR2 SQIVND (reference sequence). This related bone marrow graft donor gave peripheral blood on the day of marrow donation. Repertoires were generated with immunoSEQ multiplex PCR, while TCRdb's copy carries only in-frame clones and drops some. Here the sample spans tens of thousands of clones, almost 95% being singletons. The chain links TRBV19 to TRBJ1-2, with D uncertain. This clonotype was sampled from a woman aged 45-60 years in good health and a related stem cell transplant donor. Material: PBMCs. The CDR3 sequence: CAISFGRGGFNYGYTF. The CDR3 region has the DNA TGTGCCATAAGTTTCGGACGAGGAGGATTTAACTATGGCTACACCTTC.